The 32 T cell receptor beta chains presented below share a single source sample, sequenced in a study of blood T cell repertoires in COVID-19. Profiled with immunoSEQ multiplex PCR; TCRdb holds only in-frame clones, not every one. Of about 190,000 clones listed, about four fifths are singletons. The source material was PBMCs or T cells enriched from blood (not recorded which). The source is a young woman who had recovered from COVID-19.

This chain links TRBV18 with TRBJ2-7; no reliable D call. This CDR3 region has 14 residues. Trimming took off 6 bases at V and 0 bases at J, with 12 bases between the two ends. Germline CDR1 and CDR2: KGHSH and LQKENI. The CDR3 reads CASSLTLGSYEQYV. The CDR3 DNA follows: TGTGCCAGCTCGCTCACCCTAGGCTCCTACGAGCAGTACGTC.

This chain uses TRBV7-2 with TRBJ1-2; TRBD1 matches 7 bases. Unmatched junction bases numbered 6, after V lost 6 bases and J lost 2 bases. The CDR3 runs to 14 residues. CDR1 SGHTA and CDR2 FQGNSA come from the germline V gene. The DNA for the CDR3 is TGTGCCAGCAGTCTCCACAGGGGAAACTATGGCTACACCTTC. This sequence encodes CASSLHRGNYGYTF.

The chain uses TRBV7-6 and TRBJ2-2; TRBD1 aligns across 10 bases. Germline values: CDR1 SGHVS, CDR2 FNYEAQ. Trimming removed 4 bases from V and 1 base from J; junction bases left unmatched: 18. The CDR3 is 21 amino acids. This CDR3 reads CASSSLGTGVSGRMNTGELFF. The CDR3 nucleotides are TGTGCCAGCAGCTCACTCGGGACAGGGGTTTCCGGTCGTATGAACACCGGGGAGCTGTTTTTT.

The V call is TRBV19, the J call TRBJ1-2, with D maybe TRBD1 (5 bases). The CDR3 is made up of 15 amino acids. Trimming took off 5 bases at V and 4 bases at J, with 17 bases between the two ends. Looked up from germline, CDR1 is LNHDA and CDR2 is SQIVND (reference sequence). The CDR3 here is CASSPSGGKAYGYTF. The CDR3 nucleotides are TGTGCCAGTAGTCCATCTGGGGGGAAAGCCTATGGCTACACCTTC.

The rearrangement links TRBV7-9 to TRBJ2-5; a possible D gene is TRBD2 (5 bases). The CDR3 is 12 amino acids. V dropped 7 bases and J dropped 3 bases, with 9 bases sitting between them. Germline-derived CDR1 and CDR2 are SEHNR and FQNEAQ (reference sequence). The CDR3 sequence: CASISGKETQYF. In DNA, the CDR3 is TGTGCCAGCATTTCGGGGAAAGAGACCCAGTACTTC.

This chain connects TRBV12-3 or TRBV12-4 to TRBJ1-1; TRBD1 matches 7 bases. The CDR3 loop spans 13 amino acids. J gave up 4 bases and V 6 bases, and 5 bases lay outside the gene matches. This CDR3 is CASRTTGVTEAFF. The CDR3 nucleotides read TGTGCCAGCAGGACCACAGGGGTCACTGAAGCTTTCTTT.

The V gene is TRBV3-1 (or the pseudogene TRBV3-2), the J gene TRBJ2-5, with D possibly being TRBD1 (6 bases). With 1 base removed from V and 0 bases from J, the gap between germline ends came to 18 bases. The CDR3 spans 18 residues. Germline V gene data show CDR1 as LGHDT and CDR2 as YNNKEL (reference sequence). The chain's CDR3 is CASSQVVGGGNYQETQYF. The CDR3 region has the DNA TGTGCCAGCAGCCAAGTGGTCGGTGGGGGCAATTACCAAGAGACCCAGTACTTC.

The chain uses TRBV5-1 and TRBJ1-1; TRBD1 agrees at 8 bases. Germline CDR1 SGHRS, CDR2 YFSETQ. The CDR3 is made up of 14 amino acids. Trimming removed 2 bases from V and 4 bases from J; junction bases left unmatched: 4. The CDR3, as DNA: TGCGCCAGCAGCTTAGGACAGGGAGGCACTGAAGCTTTCTTT. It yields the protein CASSLGQGGTEAFF.

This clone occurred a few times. The CDR3 protein is CASRGPLMNTEAFF. Written as DNA, the CDR3 is TGTGCCAGCAGGGGCCCTCTGATGAACACTGAAGCTTTCTTT. The chain recombines TRBV28 with TRBJ1-1; D ambiguous. The CDR3 has 14 residues. Trimming removed 6 bases from V and 0 bases from J, with 11 bases in between. In germline, CDR1 is MDHEN, CDR2 SYDVKM. Complete variable domain (other parts from reference TRBV28 and TRBJ1-1): DVKVTQSSRYLVKRTGEKVFLECVQDMDHENMFWYRQDPGLGLRLIYFSYDVKMKEKGDIPEGYSVSREKKERFSLILESASTNQTSMYLCASRGPLMNTEAFFGQGTRLTVV.

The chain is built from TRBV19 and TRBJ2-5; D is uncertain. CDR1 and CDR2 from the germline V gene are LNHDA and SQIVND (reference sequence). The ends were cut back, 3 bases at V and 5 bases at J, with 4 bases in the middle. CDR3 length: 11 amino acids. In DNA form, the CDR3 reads TGTGCCAGTAGTATTGAGGAGACCCAGTACTTC. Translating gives CASSIEETQYF.

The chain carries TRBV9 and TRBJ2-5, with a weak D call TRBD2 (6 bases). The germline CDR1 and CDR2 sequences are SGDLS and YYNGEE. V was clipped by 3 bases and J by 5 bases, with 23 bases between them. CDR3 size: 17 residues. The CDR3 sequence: CASSEGLRLGVAETQYF. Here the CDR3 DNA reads TGTGCCAGCAGCGAGGGCCTTAGACTAGGAGTGGCGGAGACCCAGTACTTC.

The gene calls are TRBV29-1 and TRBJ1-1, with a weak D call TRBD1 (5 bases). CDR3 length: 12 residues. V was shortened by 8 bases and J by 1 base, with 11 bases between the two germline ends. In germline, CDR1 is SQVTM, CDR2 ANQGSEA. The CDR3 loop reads CSFWQGNTEAFF. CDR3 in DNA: TGCAGCTTTTGGCAGGGGAACACTGAAGCTTTCTTT. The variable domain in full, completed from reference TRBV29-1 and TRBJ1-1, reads SAVISQKPSRDICQRGTSLTIQCQVDSQVTMMFWYRQQPGQSLTLIATANQGSEATYESGFVIDKFPISRPNLTFSTLTVSNMSPEDSSIYLCSFWQGNTEAFFGQGTRLTVV.

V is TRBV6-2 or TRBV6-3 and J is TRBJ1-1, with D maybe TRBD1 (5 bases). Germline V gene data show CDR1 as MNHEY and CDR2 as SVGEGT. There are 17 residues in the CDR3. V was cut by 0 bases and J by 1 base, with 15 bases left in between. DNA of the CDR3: TGTGCCAGCAGTTACTCGCGGGGCCTCAGGAAGAACACTGAAGCTTTCTTT. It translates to CASSYSRGLRKNTEAFF.

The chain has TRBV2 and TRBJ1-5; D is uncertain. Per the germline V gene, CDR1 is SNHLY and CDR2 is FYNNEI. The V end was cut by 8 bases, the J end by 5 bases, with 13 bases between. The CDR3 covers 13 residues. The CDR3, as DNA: TGTGCCAGCTCTTATGTCGGGGATCAGCCCCAGCATTTT. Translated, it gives CASSYVGDQPQHF. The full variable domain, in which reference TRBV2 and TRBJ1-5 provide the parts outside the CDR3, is EPEVTQTPSHQVTQMGQEVILRCVPISNHLYFYWYRQILGQKVEFLVSFYNNEISEKSEIFDDQFSVERPDGSNFTLKIRSTKLEDSAMYFCASSYVGDQPQHFGDGTRLSIL.

CDR3 DNA sequence: TGTGCCAGCAGCCAAGATTACGGGGGGAAGTGGGAGACCCAGTACTTC. It codes for CASSQDYGGKWETQYF. The chain employs TRBV14 and TRBJ2-5, with 7 bases lining up with TRBD2. Germline lookup yields CDR1 SGHDN and CDR2 FVKESK. This CDR3 has 16 residues. V was pared by 0 bases and J by 5 bases, with 9 bases of the junction left unmatched.

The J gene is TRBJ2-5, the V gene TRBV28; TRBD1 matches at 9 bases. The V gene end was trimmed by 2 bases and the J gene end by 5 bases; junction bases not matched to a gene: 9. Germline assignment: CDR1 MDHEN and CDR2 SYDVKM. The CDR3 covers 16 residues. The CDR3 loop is CASSLVNRGRGETQYF. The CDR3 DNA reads TGTGCCAGCAGTTTAGTGAACAGGGGGCGCGGGGAGACCCAGTACTTC.

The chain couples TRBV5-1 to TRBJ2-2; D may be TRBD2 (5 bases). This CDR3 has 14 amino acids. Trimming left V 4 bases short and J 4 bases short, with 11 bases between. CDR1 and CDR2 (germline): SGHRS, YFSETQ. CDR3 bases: TGCGCCAGCAGCGTGGACTTGTCCACCGGGGAGCTGTTTTTT. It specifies CASSVDLSTGELFF.

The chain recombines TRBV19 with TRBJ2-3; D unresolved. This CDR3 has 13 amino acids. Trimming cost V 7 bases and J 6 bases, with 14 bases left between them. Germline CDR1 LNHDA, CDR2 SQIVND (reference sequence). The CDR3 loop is CASTETRWDTQYF. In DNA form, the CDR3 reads TGTGCCAGTACCGAGACTCGGTGGGATACGCAGTATTTT.

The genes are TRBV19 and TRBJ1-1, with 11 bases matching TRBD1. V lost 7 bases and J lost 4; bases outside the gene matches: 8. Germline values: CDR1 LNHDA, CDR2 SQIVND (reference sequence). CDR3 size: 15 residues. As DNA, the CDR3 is TGTGCCAGTACCCCGGACAGGGGGCGGTTCACTGAAGCTTTCTTT. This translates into CASTPDRGRFTEAFF.

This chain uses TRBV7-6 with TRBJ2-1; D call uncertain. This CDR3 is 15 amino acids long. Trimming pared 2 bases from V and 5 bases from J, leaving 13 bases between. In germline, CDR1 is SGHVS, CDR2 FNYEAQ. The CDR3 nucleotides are TGTGCCAGCAGCTTATTCGGGTCATCGGACAATGAGCAGTTCTTC. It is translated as CASSLFGSSDNEQFF.

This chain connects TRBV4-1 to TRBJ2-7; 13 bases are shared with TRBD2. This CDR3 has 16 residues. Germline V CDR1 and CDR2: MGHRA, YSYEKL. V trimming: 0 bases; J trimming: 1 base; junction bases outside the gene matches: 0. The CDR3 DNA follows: TGCGCCAGCAGCCAAGAGGGACTAGCGGGATCCTACGAGCAGTACTTC. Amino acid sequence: CASSQEGLAGSYEQYF.

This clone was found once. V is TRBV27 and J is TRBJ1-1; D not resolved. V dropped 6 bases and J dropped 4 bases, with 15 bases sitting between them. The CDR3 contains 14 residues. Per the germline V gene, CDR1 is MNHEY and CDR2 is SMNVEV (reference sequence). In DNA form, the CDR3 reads TGTGCCAGCAGCAAGAATAACCGGGGCACTGAAGCTTTCTTT. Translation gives CASSKNNRGTEAFF.

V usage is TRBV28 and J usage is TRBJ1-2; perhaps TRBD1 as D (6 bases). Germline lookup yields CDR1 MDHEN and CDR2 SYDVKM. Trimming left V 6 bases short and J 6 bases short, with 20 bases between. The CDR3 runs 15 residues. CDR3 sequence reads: CASSPTGTNGDGYTF. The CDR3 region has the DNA TGTGCCAGCAGCCCTACCGGGACAAACGGCGATGGCTACACCTTC.

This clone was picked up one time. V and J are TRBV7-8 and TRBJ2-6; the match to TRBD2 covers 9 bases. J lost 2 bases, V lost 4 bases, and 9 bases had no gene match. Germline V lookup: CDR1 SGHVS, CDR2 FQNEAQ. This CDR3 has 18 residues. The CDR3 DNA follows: TGTGCCAGCAGCTGGGCGGTGGGACTAGCTGCTGGGGCCAACGTCCTGACTTTC. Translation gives CASSWAVGLAAGANVLTF.

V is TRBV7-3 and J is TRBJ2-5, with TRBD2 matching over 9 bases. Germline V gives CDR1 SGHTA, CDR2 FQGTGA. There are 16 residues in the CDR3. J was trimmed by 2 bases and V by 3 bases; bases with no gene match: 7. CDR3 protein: CASSLNSGGSQETQYF. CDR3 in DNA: TGTGCCAGCAGCTTGAATAGCGGGGGATCTCAAGAGACCCAGTACTTC.

CDR3 residues: CASSLGLAGTNNNEQFF. The CDR3 DNA reads TGTGCCAGCAGCCTCGGACTAGCGGGGACCAACAACAATGAGCAGTTCTTC. The chain carries TRBV3-1 (or the pseudogene TRBV3-2) and TRBJ2-1, with 12 bases identical to TRBD2. Germline-derived CDR1 and CDR2 are LGHDT and YNNKEL (reference sequence). V lost 4 bases, J lost 5 bases, and 9 bases stayed unmatched. The CDR3 is made up of 17 amino acids.

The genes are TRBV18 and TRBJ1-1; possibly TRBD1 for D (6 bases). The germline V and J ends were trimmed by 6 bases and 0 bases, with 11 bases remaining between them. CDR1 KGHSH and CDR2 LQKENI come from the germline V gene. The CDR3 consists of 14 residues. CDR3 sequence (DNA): TGTGCCAGCTCTCGGACAGATATGAACACTGAAGCTTTCTTT. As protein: CASSRTDMNTEAFF.

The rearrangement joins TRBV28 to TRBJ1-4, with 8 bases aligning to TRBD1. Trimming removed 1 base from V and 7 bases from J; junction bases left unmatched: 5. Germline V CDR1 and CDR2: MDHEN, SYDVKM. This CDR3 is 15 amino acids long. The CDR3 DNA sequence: TGTGCCAGCAGTTTATTAGGGACAGGAGGTGAAAAACTGTTTTTT. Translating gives CASSLLGTGGEKLFF.

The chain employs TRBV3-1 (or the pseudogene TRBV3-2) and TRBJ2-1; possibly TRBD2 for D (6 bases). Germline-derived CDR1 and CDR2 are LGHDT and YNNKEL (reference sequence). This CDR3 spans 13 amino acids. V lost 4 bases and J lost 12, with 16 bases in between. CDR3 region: CASSRKDGTGQFF. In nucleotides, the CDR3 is TGTGCCAGCAGCCGGAAAGACGGGACTGGGCAGTTCTTC.

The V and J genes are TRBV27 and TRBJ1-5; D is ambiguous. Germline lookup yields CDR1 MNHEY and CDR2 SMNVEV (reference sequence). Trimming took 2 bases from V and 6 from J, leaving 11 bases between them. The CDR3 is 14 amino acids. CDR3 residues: CASSLLGEGQPQHF. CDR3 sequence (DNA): TGTGCCAGCAGTTTACTCGGGGAGGGTCAGCCCCAGCATTTT.

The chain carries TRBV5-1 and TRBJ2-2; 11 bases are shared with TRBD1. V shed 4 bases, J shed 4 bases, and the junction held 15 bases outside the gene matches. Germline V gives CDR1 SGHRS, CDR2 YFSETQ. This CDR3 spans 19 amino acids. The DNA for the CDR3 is TGCGCCAGCAGCCCGGACCAGGGACAGGGGGTTTTGAGCACCGGGGAGCTGTTTTTT. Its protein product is CASSPDQGQGVLSTGELFF.

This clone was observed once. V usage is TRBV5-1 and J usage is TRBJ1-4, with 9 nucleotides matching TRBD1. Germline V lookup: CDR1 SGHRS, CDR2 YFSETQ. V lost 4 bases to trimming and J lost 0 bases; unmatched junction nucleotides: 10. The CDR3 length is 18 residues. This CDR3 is CASSLGPNRGPTNEKLFF. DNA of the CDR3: TGCGCCAGCAGCCTGGGGCCGAACAGGGGGCCAACTAATGAAAAACTGTTTTTT.